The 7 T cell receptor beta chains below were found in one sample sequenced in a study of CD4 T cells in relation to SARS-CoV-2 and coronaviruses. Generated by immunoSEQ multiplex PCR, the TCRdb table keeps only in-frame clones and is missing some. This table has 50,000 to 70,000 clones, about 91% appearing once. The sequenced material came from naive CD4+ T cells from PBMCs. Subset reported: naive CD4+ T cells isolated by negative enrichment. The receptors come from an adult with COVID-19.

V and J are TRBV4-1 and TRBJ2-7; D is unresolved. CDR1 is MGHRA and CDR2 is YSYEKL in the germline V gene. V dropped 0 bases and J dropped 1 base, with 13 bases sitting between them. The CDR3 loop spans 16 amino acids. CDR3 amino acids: CASSQDRSYDSYEQYF. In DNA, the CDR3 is TGCGCCAGCAGCCAAGATAGGAGTTACGATTCCTACGAGCAGTACTTC.

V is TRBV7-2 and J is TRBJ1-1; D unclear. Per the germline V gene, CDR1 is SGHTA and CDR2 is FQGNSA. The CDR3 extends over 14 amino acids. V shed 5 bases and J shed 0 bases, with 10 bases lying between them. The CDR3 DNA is TGTGCCAGCAGCGCTATGAGACTGAACACTGAAGCTTTCTTT. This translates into CASSAMRLNTEAFF.

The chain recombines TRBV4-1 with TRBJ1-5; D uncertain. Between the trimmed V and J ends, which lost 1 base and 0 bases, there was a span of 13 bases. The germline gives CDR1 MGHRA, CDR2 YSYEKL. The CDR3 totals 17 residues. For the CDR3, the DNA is TGCGCCAGCAGCCAAGGGCTCGCTACCTATAGCAATCAGCCCCAGCATTTT. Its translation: CASSQGLATYSNQPQHF.

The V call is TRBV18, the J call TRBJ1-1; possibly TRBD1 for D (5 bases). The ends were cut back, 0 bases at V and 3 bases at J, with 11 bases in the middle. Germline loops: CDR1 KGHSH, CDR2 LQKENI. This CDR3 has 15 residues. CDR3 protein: CASSPPQGSYTEAFF. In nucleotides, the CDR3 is TGTGCCAGCTCACCACCTCAGGGAAGTTACACTGAAGCTTTCTTT.

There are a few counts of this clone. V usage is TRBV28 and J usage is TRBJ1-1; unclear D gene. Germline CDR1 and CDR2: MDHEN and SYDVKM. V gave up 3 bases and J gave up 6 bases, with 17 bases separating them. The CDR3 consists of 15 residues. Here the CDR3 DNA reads TGTGCCAGCAGTTTCCTTGGAAGAGGAGAATCTGAAGCTTTCTTT. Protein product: CASSFLGRGESEAFF. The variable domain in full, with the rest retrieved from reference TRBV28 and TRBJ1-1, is DVKVTQSSRYLVKRTGEKVFLECVQDMDHENMFWYRQDPGLGLRLIYFSYDVKMKEKGDIPEGYSVSREKKERFSLILESASTNQTSMYLCASSFLGRGESEAFFGQGTRLTVV.

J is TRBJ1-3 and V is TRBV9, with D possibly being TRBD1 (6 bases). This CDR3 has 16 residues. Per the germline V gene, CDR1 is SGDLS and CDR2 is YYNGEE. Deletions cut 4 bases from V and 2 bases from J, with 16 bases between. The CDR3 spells CASSPVSAGAGNTIYF. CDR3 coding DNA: TGTGCCAGCAGCCCCGTGAGTGCAGGGGCTGGAAACACCATATATTTT.

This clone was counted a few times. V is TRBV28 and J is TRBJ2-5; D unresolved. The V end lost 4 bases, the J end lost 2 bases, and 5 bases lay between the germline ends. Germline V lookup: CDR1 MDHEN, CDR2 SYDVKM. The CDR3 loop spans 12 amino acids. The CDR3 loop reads CASSSSQETQYF. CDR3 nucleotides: TGTGCCAGCAGTTCTTCTCAAGAGACCCAGTACTTC.